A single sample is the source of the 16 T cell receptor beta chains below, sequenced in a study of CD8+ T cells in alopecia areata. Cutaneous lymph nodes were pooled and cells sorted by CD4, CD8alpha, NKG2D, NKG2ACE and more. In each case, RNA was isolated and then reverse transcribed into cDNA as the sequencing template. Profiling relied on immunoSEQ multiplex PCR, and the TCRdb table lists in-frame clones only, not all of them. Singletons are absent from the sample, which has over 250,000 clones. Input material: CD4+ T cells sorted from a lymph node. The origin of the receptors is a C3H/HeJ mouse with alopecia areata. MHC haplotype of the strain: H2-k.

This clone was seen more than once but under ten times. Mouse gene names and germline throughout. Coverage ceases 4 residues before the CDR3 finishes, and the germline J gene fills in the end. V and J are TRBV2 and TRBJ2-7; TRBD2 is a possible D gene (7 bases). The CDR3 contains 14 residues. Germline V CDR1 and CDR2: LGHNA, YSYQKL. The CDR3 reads CASSQRGAEYEQYF. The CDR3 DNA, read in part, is TGTGCCAGCAGCCAAAGGGGGGCAGAGTAT.

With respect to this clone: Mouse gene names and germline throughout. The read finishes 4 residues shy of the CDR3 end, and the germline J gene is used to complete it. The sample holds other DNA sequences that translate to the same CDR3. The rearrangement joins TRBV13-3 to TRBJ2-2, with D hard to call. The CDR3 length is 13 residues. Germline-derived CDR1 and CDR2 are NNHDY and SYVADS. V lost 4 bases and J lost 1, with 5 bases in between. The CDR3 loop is CASSSRNTGQLYF. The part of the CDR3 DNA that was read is TGTGCCAGCAGTTCAAGAAACACCGGG.

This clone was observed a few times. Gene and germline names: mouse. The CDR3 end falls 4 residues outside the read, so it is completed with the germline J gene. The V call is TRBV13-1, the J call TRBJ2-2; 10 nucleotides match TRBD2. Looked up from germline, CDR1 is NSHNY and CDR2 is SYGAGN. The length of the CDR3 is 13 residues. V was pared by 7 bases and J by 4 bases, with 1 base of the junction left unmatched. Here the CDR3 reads CASGTGVTGQLYF. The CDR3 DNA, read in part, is TGTGCCAGCGGGACTGGGGTCACCGGG.

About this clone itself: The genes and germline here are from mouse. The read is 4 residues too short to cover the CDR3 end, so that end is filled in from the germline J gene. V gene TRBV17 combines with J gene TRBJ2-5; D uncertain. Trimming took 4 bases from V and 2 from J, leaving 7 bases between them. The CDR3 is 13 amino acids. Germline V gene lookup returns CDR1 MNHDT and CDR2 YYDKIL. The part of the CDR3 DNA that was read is TGTGCTAGCAGTAAACAGCTCCAAGAC. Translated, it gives CASSKQLQD. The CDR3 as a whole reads CASSKQLQDTQYF.

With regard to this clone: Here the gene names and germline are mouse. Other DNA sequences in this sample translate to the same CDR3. This chain's CDR3 is CTCSAGSYNSPLYF. The part of the CDR3 DNA that was read is TGCACCTGCAGTGCAGGGTCCTATAATTCGCCC. J is TRBJ1-6 and V is TRBV1; D uncertain. The observed sequence ends 3 residues before the CDR3 terminus, with the missing tail filled in from the germline J gene. TRBJ1-6 is an ORF, and what it does is uncertain. Per germline, CDR1 NSQYPW and CDR2 LRSPGD (reference sequence). The CDR3 is 14 amino acids. Trimming removed 1 base at V and 1 base at J, with 2 bases between.

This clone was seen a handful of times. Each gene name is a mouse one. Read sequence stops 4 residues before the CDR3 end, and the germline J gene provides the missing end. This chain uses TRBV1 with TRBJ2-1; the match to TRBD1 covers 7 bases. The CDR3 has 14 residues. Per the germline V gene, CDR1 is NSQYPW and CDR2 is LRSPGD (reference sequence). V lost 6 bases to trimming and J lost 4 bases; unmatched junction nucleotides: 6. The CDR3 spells CTCRPPGQYAEQFF. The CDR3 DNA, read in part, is TGCACCTGCAGGCCTCCGGGACAGTATGCT.

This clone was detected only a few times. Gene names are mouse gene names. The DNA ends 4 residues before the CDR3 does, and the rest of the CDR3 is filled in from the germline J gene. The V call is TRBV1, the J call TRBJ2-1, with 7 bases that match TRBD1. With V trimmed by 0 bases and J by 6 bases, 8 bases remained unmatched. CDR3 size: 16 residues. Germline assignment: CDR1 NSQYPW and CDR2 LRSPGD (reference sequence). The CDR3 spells CTCSADQQGIFAEQFF. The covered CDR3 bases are TGCACCTGCAGTGCAGATCAACAGGGGATTTTTGCT.

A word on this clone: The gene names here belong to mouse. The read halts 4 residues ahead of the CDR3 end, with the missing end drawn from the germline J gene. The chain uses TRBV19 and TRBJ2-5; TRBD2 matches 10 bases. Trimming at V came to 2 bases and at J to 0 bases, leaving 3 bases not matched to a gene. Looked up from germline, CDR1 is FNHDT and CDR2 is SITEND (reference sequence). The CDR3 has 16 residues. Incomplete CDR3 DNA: TGTGCCAGCAGTATGCCTGGGGGGGCGAACCAAGAC. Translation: CASSMPGGANQD. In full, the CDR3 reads CASSMPGGANQDTQYF.

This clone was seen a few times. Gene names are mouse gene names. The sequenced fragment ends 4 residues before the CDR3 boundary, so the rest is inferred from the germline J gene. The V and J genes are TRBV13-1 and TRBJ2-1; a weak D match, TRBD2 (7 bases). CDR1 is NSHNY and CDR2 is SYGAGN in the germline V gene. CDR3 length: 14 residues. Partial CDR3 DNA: TGTGCCAGCAGTGATGCACGGGGGGCGCCT. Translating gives CASSDARGAP. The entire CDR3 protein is CASSDARGAPEQFF.

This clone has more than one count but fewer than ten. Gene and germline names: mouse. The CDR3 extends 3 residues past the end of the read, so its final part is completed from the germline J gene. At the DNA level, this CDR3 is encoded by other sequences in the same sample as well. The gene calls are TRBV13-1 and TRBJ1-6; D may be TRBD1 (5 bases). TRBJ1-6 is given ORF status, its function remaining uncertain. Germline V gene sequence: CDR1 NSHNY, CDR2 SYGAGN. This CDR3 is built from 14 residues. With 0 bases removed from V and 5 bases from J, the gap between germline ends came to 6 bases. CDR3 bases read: TGTGCCAGCAGTGATGGACAGAATAATTCGCCC. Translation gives CASSDGQNNSP. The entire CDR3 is CASSDGQNNSPLYF.

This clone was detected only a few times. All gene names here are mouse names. CDR3 bases read: TGTGCCAGCGGTGGGGGGGTCTCC. Protein product: CASGGGVS. In full, the CDR3 reads CASGGGVSDYTF. The chain combines TRBV13-2 with TRBJ1-2; TRBD1 might be the D (5 bases). The CDR3 goes on 4 residues after the read ends, and that part is filled in from the germline J gene. The V end lost 3 bases, the J end lost 4 bases, and 7 bases lay between the germline ends. Per the germline V gene, CDR1 is NNHNN and CDR2 is SYGAGS (reference sequence). CDR3 length: 12 amino acids.

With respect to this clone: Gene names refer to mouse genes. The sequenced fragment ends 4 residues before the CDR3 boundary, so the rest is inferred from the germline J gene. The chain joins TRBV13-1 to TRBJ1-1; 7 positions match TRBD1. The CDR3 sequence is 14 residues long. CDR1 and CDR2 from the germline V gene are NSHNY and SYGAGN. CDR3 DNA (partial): TGTGCCAGCAGTGATTCGAGGGGGCGCCGA. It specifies CASSDSRGRR. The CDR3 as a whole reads CASSDSRGRREVFF.

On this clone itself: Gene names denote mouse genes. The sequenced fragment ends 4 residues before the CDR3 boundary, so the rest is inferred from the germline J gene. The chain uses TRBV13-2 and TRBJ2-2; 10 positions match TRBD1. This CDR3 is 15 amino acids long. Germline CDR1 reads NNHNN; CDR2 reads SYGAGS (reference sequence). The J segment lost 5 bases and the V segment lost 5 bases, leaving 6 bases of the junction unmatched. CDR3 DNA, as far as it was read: TGTGCCAGCGGGGTTCCGGGACAGGGGACCGGG. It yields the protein CASGVPGQGTG. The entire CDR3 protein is CASGVPGQGTGQLYF.

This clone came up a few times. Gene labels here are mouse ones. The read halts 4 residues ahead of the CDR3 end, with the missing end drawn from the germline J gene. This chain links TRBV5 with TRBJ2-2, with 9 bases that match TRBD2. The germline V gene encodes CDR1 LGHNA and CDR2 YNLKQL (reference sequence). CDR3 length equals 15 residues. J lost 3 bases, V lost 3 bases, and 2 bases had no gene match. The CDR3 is CASSHSGGDTGQLYF. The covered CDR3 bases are TGTGCCAGCAGCCACTCTGGGGGGGACACCGGG.

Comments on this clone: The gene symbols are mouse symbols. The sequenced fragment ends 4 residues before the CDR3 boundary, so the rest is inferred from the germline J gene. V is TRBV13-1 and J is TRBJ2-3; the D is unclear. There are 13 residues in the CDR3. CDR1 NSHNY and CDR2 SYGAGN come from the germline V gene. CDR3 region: CASSDVTQETLYF. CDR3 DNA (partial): TGTGCCAGCAGTGATGTGACACAAGAA.

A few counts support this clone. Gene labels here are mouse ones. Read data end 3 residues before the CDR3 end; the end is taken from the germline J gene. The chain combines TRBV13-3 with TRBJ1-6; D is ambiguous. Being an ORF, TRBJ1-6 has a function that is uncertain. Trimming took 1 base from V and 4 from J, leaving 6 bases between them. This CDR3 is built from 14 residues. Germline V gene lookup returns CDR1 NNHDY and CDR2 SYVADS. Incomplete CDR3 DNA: TGTGCCAGCAGTGATAACAGATATAATTCGCCC. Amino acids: CASSDNRYNSP. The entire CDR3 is CASSDNRYNSPLYF.